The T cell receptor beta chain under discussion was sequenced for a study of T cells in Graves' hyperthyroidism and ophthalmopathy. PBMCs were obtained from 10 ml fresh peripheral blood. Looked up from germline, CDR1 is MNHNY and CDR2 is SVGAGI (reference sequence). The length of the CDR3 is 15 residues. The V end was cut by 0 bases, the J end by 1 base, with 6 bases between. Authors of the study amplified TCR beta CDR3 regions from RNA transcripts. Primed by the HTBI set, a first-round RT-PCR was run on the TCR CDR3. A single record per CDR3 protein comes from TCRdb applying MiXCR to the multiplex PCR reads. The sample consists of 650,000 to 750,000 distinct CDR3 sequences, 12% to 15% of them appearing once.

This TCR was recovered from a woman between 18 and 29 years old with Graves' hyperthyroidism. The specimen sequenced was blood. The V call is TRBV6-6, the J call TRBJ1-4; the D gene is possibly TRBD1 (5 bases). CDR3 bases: TGTGCCAGCAGTTACTCGGGGGGAACTAATGAAAAACTGTTTTTT. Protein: CASSYSGGTNEKLFF.